This T cell receptor beta chain was identified during a study of blood T cell repertoires in COVID-19. Looking at the study overall: The study drew acute and convalescent COVID-19 samples from the United States, Italy and Spain. PBMCs, B-cell-depleted T cells, or T cells provided the cDNA or gDNA that made up the material.

In the original workflow: Using reference gene primer amplification, nucleated cell counts were estimated. Here immunoSEQ multiplex PCR was the method, and the copy in TCRdb shows in-frame clones only, minus some. V and J calls and clone size are copied from that table; D and trimming were computed from the DNA. This table holds about 99,000 clones, around 85% found once. V gave up 4 bases and J gave up 2 bases; unmatched junction bases: 6. The germline CDR1 and CDR2 sequences are MDHEN and SYDVKM. This CDR3 contains 15 residues. The V call is TRBV28, the J call TRBJ2-5; the match to TRBD1 covers 8 bases. The source of this sequence is an elderly woman with active or convalescent COVID-19. The sample comprised peripheral blood. CDR3 sequence reads: CASSWGGQGQETQYF. Written as DNA, the CDR3 is TGTGCCAGCAGTTGGGGTGGACAGGGACAAGAGACCCAGTACTTC.